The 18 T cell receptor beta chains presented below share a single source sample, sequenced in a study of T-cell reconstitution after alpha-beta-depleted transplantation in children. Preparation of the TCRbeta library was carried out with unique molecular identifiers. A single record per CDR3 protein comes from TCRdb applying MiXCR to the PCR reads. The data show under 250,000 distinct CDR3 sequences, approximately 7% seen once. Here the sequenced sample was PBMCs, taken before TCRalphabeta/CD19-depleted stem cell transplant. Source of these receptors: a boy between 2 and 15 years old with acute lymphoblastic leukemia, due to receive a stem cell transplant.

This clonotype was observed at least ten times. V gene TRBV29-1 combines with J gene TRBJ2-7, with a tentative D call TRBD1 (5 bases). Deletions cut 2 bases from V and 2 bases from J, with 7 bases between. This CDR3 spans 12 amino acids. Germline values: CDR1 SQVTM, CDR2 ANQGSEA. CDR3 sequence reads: CSVETGTYEQYF. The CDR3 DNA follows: TGCAGCGTTGAAACAGGTACCTACGAGCAGTACTTC.

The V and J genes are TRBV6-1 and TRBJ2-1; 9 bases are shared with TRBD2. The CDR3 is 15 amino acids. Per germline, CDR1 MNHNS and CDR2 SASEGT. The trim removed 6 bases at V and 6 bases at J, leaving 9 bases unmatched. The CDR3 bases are TGTGCCAGCAGCCTCCAGGGAGCGGGGGGCAATGAGCAGTTCTTC. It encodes CASSLQGAGGNEQFF.

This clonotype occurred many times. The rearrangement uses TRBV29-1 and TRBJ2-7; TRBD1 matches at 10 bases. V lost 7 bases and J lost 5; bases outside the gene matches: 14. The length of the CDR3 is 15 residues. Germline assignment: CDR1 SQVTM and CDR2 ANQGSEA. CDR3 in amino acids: CSARTRGQGGHEQYF. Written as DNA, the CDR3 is TGCAGCGCCCGAACCAGAGGACAGGGGGGCCACGAGCAGTACTTC.

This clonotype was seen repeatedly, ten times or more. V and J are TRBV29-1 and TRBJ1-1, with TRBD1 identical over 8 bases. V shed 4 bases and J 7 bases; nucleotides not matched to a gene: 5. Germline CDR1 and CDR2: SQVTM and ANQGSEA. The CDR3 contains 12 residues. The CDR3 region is CSVGTGYGEAFF. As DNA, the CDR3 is TGCAGCGTTGGGACAGGGTATGGTGAAGCTTTCTTT.

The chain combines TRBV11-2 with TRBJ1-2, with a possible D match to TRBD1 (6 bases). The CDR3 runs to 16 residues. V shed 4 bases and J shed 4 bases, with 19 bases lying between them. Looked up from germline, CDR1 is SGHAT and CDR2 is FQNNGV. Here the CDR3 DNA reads TGTGCCAGCAGCTGGCAGGCGGGGGCGGTTTTCTATGGCTACACCTTC. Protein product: CASSWQAGAVFYGYTF.

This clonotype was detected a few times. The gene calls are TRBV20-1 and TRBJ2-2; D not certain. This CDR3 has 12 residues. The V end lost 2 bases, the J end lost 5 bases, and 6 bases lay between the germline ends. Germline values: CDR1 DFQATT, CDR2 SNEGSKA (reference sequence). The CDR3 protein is CSARTSTGELFF. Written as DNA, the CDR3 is TGCAGTGCTAGAACCAGTACCGGGGAGCTGTTTTTT.

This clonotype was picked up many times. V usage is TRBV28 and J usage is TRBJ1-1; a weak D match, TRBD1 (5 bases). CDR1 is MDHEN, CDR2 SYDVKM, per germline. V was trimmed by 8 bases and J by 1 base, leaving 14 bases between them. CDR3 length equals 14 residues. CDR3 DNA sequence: TGTGCCAGCCCGGGCCAGGGAAGGAACACTGAAGCTTTCTTT. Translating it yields CASPGQGRNTEAFF.

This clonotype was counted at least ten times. The CDR3 protein is CASSLVLSGGPRTDTQYF. CDR3 in DNA: TGTGCCAGCAGCTTAGTTCTTAGCGGGGGCCCCCGCACAGATACGCAGTATTTT. The V and J genes are TRBV11-2 and TRBJ2-3; 9 nucleotides match TRBD2. Germline trimming cut 1 base from V and 1 base from J; bases unmatched to any gene: 9. This CDR3 contains 18 residues. CDR1 is SGHAT and CDR2 is FQNNGV in the germline V gene. The full variable domain, rest sourced from reference TRBV11-2 and TRBJ2-3, is EAGVAQSPRYKIIEKRQSVAFWCNPISGHATLYWYQQILGQGPKLLIQFQNNGVVDDSQLPKDRFSAERLKGVDSTLKIQPAKLEDSAVYLCASSLVLSGGPRTDTQYFGPGTRLTVL.

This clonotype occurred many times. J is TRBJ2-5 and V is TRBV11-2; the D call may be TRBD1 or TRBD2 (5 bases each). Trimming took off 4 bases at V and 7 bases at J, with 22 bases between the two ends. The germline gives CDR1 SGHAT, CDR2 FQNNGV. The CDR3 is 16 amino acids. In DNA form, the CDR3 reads TGTGCCAGCAGCTACCCCGGGACCGCAAATTTGGGGACCCAGTACTTC. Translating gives CASSYPGTANLGTQYF.

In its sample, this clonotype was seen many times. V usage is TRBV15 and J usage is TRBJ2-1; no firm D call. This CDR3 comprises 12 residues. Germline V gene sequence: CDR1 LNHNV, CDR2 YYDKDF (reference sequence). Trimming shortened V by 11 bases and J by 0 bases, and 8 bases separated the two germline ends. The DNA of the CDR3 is TGTGCCTCCGCGGACTCCTACAATGAGCAGTTCTTC. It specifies CASADSYNEQFF.

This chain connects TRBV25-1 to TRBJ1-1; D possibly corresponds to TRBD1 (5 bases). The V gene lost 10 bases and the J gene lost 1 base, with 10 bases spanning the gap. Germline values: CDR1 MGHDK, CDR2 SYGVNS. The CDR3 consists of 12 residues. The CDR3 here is CAIRGENTEAFF. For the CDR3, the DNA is TGTGCCATCCGAGGGGAGAACACTGAAGCTTTCTTT.

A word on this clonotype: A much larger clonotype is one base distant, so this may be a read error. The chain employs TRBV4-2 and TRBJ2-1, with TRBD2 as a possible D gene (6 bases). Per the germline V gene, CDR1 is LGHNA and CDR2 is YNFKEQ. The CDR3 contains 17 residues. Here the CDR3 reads CASSQDQVQRVYNERFF. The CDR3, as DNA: TGTGCCAGCAGCCAAGATCAGGTACAGCGGGTTTACAATGAGCGGTTCTTC.

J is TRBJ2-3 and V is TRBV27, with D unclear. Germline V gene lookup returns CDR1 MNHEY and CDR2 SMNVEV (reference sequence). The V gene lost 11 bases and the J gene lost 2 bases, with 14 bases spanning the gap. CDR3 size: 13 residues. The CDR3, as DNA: TGTGCCGCGAAGGGCTTCATCACAGATACGCAGTATTTT. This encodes CAAKGFITDTQYF.

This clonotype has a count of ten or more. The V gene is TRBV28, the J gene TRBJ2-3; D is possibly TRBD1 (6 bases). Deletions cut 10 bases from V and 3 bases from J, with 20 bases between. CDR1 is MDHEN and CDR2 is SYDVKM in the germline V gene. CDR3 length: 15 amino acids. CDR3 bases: TGTGCCAACTCGCAGGGGCTCGTTGGTACAGATACGCAGTATTTT. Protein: CANSQGLVGTDTQYF.

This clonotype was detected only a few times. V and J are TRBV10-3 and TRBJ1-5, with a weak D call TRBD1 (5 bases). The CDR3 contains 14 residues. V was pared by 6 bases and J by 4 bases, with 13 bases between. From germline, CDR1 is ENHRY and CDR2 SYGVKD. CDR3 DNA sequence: TGTGCCATCAGCCCGACAGAACCGAATCAGCCCCAGCATTTT. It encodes CAISPTEPNQPQHF.

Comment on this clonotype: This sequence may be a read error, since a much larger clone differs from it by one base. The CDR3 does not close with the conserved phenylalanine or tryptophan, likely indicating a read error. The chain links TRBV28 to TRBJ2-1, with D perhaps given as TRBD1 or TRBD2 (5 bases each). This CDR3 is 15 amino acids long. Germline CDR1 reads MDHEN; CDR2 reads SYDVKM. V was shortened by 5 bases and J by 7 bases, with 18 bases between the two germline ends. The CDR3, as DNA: TGTGCCAGCAGTGTTAGTCGGGGCCTATGGAATGAGCAGTTCTCC. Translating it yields CASSVSRGLWNEQFS.

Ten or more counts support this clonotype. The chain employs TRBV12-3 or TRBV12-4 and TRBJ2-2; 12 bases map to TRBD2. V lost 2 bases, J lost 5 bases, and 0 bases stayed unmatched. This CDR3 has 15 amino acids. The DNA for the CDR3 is TGTGCCAGCAGTTTACTAGCGGGGGGGACCGGGGAGCTGTTTTTT. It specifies CASSLLAGGTGELFF.

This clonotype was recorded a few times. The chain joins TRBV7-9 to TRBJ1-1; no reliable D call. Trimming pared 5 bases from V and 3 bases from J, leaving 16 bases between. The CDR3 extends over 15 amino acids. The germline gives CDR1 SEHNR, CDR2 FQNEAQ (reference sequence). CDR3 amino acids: CASSLGSGIDTEAFF. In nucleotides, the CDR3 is TGTGCCAGCAGCCTAGGGTCCGGGATCGACACTGAAGCTTTCTTT. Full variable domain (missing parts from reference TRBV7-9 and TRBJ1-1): DTGVSQNPRHKITKRGQNVTFRCDPISEHNRLYWYRQTLGQGPEFLTYFQNEAQLEKSRLLSDRFSAERPKGSFSTLEIQRTEQGDSAMYLCASSLGSGIDTEAFFGQGTRLTVV.